The 9 T cell receptor beta chains below all came from one sample that was sequenced in a study of cytomegalovirus exposure and HLA in healthy donors. Primers included in the PCR were 60 Vbeta and 13 Jbeta primers. TCRdb keeps only in-frame clones here, not all; method: immunoSEQ multiplex PCR. Counted here are about 180,000 clones, 70% to 80% occurring once; the ten biggest clones make up approximately 0.69%. The sample was PBMCs. All receptors come from a woman between 40 and 55 years old in good health and CMV-seronegative.

The V and J genes are TRBV25-1 and TRBJ2-1; tentatively, D is TRBD1 (6 bases). Germline assignment: CDR1 MGHDK and CDR2 SYGVNS. With 6 bases removed from V and 0 bases from J, the gap between germline ends came to 9 bases. The CDR3 is 14 residues long. This chain's CDR3 is CASRQGRSYNEQFF. The CDR3 bases are TGTGCCAGCAGACAGGGACGCTCCTACAATGAGCAGTTCTTC.

J is TRBJ2-1 and V is TRBV19; the match to TRBD2 covers 11 bases. Germline CDR1 and CDR2: LNHDA and SQIVND (reference sequence). The V and J ends lost 6 bases and 7 bases, in that order; junction bases with no gene match: 11. This CDR3 spans 16 amino acids. In DNA form, the CDR3 reads TGTGCCAGTAGGAGCGGCGGGGGACTAGCGGCGAATGAGCAGTTCTTC. Translating it yields CASRSGGGLAANEQFF.

This chain joins TRBV7-9 and TRBJ1-2; 7 bases are a match to TRBD1. The CDR3 is made up of 14 amino acids. With V trimmed by 5 bases and J by 4 bases, 7 bases remained unmatched. Germline-derived CDR1 and CDR2 are SEHNR and FQNEAQ (reference sequence). The CDR3 is CASSPWDSFYGYTF. The CDR3 DNA sequence: TGTGCCAGCAGCCCCTGGGACAGTTTCTATGGCTACACCTTC.

Points on this clone: The junction and the germline gene differ at one end; a read error may be behind it. The chain couples TRBV7-2 to TRBJ1-5; D is ambiguous. Germline CDR1 is SGHTA and CDR2 is FQGNSA. The CDR3 consists of 16 residues. CDR3 region: CASSLNPWISDQPQHF. Written as DNA, the CDR3 is TGTGCCAGCAGCTTAAACCCGTGGATTAGCGATCAGCCCCAGCATTTT.

The chain is built from TRBV5-1 and TRBJ2-2; 8 bases agree with TRBD2. The CDR3 runs 16 residues. With V trimmed by 0 bases and J by 5 bases, 6 bases remained unmatched. Germline V gene data show CDR1 as SGHRS and CDR2 as YFSETQ. The DNA of the CDR3 is TGCGCCAGCAGCTTGGCGCAAGCGGGAGCGACCGGGGAGCTGTTTTTT. Translated: CASSLAQAGATGELFF.

The V call is TRBV7-2, the J call TRBJ1-1; D call uncertain. V was cut by 5 bases and J by 7 bases, with 14 bases left in between. Per germline, CDR1 SGHTA and CDR2 FQGNSA. The CDR3 length is 13 residues. The CDR3, as DNA: TGTGCCAGCAGCCGCCGGGAAACTAGTGAAGCTTTCTTT. Its translation: CASSRRETSEAFF.

A note on this clone: One end of the junction is discordant with germline, which a read error may explain. V gene TRBV5-1 combines with J gene TRBJ1-1, with TRBD1 matching 8 bases. The CDR3 runs 15 residues. Germline CDR1 and CDR2: SGHRS and YFSETQ. CDR3: CASSAGTGSNAEAFF. CDR3 DNA: TGCGCCAGCAGCGCGGGGACAGGCTCGAACGCTGAAGCTTTCTTT.

This clone has more than one count but fewer than ten. Here the CDR3 DNA reads TGCGCCAGCAGCCAAGAGGGCCTCTATGGCTACACCTTC. Its protein is CASSQEGLYGYTF. The chain joins TRBV4-3 to TRBJ1-2, with D unclear. CDR1 and CDR2 (germline): LGHNA, YSLEER. The CDR3 is 13 amino acids. V was trimmed by 0 bases and J by 4 bases, leaving 6 bases between them.

The V gene is TRBV6-6, the J gene TRBJ2-1, with TRBD2 matching 14 bases. Germline assignment: CDR1 MNHNY and CDR2 SVGAGI (reference sequence). The V gene end was trimmed by 5 bases and the J gene end by 8 bases; junction bases not matched to a gene: 5. This CDR3 spans 15 amino acids. In nucleotides, the CDR3 is TGTGCCAGCAGTGGGACTAGCGGGAGATCGGATGAGCAGTTCTTC. Its translation is CASSGTSGRSDEQFF.